The entry below gives a single T cell receptor (beta chain) sequence along with its context. Its antigen has not been determined. No base quality values were provided; no much bigger clone lies one nucleotide off. This entry belongs to a study of CD8 T cells in Susac syndrome (dated by TCRdb to the late 2010s). Study-level background: Of the Susac syndrome patients who were sequenced, fewer than ten were in clinical remission while five or six had clinically active disease. Susac syndrome patients were therapy-naive, on corticosteroids (some also receiving IVIg), or on IVIg alone at blood withdrawal. Repertoire sequencing was used to test whether CD8+ T cell activation and differentiation in Susac syndrome was antigen driven. Summary of the overall study and its limitations: No clonal expansion was detected in the CD4+ T cell repertoire of Susac syndrome patients. The number of individuals in the TCR sequencing and HLA analysis was recognized as being relatively small.

The germline V and J ends show losses of 7 bases and 9 bases respectively, and no gene match explains 5 bases of the junction. The CDR3 sequence holds 13 residues, the cysteine and phenylalanine included. Only CDR3 DNA remains: 39 bases, in frame from the first base. The germline V gene (reference sequence) specifies SEHNR as CDR1 and FQNEAQ as CDR2. High-throughput TCR beta sequencing profiled peripheral blood CD8+ and CD4+ T cells from healthy donors, Susac syndrome patients and multiple sclerosis patients. The Susac syndrome patients fulfilled recently defined diagnostic criteria for definite or probable disease. CD8+ TEMRA cells were enriched by FACS, while bulk CD8+ and CD4+ T cells were purified by magnetic negative isolation. Blood was collected in EDTA tubes and processed within 24 hours, with PBMCs isolated through density gradient centrifugation. PBMCs destined for TCR sequencing were cryopreserved in liquid nitrogen and later thawed in a 37 °C water bath. The sorted or isolated CD4+, CD8+ and CD8+ TEMRA cells reached a purity of at least 90%.

RNA was extracted using the RNeasy kit, and about 0.5 to 1 ug of the RNA was reverse transcribed with random hexamers. The immunoSEQ multiplex PCR assay, which covers 54 Vbeta and 13 Jbeta segments, was used to amplify TCR beta CDR3 regions. PCR amplification bias was corrected by using a synthetic template baseline for primer optimization and computational correction. The original methods were these. Only productive sequences were kept, with reads annotated to V, D and J genes according to IMGT and analyzed in immunoSEQ Analyzer. Clonality was calculated as one minus the Shannon entropy normalized by log2 of the number of productive unique sequences. Public and private clones were assessed among the 100 most prevalent clones of each patient and control. Susac-specific clones were defined as absent from healthy and MS cohorts, around 980 published viral clones and other ImmuneACCESS disease sequences. Through fastp at Q25 and MiXCR, TCRdb rebuilt clones from the public reads, retaining in-frame beta chains. Entries are consolidated by CDR3 protein sequence, retaining the most common genes and DNA. The V and J calls reflect TCRdb's pipeline rather than the authors' work. The sample data list roughly 190,000 distinct CDR3 sequences, and roughly 90% of these were observed just once. The biggest ten clones account for 0.085% to 0.09% of the sample.

This TCR came from a human donor with Susac syndrome. Rearrangement joined TRBV7-9 to TRBJ1-6, and 8 bases in between align with TRBD1. The source material was CD4+ T cells from PBMCs. The DNA reads as follows: TGTGCCAGCAAACAGGGGGAGGGTTCACCCCTCCACTTT. This gives the protein CASKQGEGSPLHF.